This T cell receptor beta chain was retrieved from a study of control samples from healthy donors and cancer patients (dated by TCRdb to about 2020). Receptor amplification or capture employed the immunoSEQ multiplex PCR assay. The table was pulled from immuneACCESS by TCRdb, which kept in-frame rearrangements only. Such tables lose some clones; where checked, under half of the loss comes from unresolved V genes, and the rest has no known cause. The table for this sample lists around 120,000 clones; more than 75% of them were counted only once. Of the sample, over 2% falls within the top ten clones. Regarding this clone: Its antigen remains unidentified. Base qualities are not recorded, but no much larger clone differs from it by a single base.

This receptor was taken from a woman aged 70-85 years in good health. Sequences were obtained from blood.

The bases read TGTGCCAGCAGCTTGGACTTGCTTTATTCACCCCTCCACTTT. This encodes CASSLDLLYSPLHF. The chain was built from TRBV2 and TRBJ1-6, with the D gene not clear enough to name. CDR1 and CDR2 are drawn from the germline V gene: SNHLY, FYNNEI. Inclusive of the bounding cysteine and phenylalanine, the CDR3 is 14 residues long. Only CDR3 DNA remains: 42 bases, in frame from the first base. V loses 6 bases of germline sequence and J loses 8 bases, and the interval between the two ends is 14 bases.